The entry below describes one T cell receptor (beta chain). Its antigen is still unknown. A much larger clone differs from this one at a single base, so this may be a read error. The entry originates in a study of yellow fever vaccine responses in identical twins. The CDR3 consists of 13 residues. V lost 7 bases and J lost 2, with 15 bases in between. The germline V gene has CDR1 SQVTM and CDR2 ANQGSEA. TCRdb re-analysed the RT-PCR reads in MiXCR, keeping a single row per CDR3 protein. Seen here are over 450 distinct CDR3 sequences, approximately 87% observed once, and the top ten hold about a sixth. Whole-study results and caveats: Twins reportedly appeared to share part of their vaccine T cell response while keeping part individual.

The chain combines TRBV29-1 with TRBJ2-7, with D tentatively TRBD1 (5 bases). The sample was T cells from blood (PBMCs), unsorted or a sorted subset (not recorded which), taken before or after yellow fever vaccination (not recorded which). This sequence originates from a woman aged 18 to 35 who received the yellow fever vaccine. Written as DNA, the CDR3 is TGCAGCGCTGTAGGCGCGGACACCTACGAGCAGTACTTC. It translates to CSAVGADTYEQYF.